The entry below describes one T cell receptor (beta chain). Its antigen is not known. The data derive from a study of somatic mutations in cytotoxic T cells in rheumatoid arthritis. Positive magnetic bead selection, which isolated the CD4+ and CD8+ cells, was followed by a flow cytometry check of purity. Whole-study results and caveats: Age-dependent increases in CD8+ clonality occurred in rheumatoid arthritis patients but not in healthy controls.

Profiled with immunoSEQ multiplex PCR; TCRdb holds only in-frame clones, not every one. Of 15,000 to 20,000 clones listed, 70% to 85% are singletons. V was shortened by 5 bases and J by 1 base, with 11 bases between the two germline ends. This CDR3 is built from 14 residues. The germline gives CDR1 LNHNV, CDR2 YYDKDF (reference sequence). The source material was CD8+ T cells sorted from blood. The rearrangement joins TRBV15 to TRBJ1-1; possibly TRBD1 for D (5 bases). This TCR derives from an adult with rheumatoid arthritis. CDR3 nucleotides: TGTGCCACCAGCCTTGACGGGACGAACACTGAAGCTTTCTTT. Protein product: CATSLDGTNTEAFF.